This T cell receptor (beta chain) appears in the sequencing data of a study of T-cell memory formation after mild COVID-19. Study-level background: Most TCR clusters belonged to a single donor. Study-wide points: CD4/CD8 balance held among clones contracting day 15 to 85, and later expanders leaned CD4+. Nothing confirmed that second-wave clones peaking on day 37 were specific for SARS-CoV-2.

This clonotype was seen at least ten times. What it binds is unknown. This CDR3 is built from 18 residues. The germline gives CDR1 SGHTA, CDR2 FQGNSA. With 1 base clipped from V and 7 bases from J, the junction kept 16 bases outside the gene matches. Constant-segment primers were used for 5'RACE, and the resulting TCR alpha and TCR beta cDNA libraries carried sample barcodes and UMIs. TCRdb recomputed calls from the 5' RACE reads with MiXCR, one row per CDR3 protein. The data show around 200,000 distinct CDR3 sequences, with about 18% seen just once and roughly 3.9% held by the top ten. Sequenced: PBMCs or a T cell subset sorted from them (not recorded which). This receptor was obtained from a man in his late teens or twenties who had mild COVID-19 (a few samples of this study predate the infection). Cell type and time point are not known. The chain couples TRBV7-2 to TRBJ1-2, with 9 bases lining up with TRBD1. Written as DNA, the CDR3 is TGTGCCAGCAGCTTAGTACCGGGACAGGGTTCAGCCGAGGGTGGCTACACCTTC. The encoded protein is CASSLVPGQGSAEGGYTF. The full variable domain, rest sourced from reference TRBV7-2 and TRBJ1-2, is GAGVSQSPSNKVTEKGKDVELRCDPISGHTALYWYRQSLGQGLEFLIYFQGNSAPDKSGLPSDRFSAERTGGSVSTLTIQRTQQEDSAVYLCASSLVPGQGSAEGGYTFGSGTRLTVV.